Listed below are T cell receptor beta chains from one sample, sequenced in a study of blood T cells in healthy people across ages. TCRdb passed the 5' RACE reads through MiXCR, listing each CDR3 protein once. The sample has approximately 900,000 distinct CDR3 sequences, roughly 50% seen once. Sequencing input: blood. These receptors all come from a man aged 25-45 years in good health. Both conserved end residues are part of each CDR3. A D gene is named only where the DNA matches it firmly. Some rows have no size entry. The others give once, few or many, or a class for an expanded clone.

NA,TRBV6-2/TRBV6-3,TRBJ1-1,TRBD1,CASSKDRRLNTEAFF,TGTGCCAGCAGTAAGGACAGGCGCCTGAACACTGAAGCTTTCTTT
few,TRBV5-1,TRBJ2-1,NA,CASSLSRQPYNEQFF,TGCGCCAGCAGCTTGTCCCGGCAGCCTTACAATGAGCAGTTCTTC
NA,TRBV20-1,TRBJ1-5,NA,CSAEGRGQPQHF,TGCAGTGCTGAAGGTAGAGGTCAGCCCCAGCATTTT
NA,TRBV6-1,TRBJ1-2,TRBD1,CASSGRDRAYGYTF,TGTGCCAGCAGTGGACGAGACAGGGCCTATGGCTACACCTTC
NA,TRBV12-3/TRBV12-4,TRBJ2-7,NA,CASSLVVGSWEQYF,TGTGCCAGCAGTTTAGTTGTGGGGTCTTGGGAGCAGTACTTC
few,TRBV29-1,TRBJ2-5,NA,CSVDLGETQYF,TGCAGCGTTGATCTGGGTGAGACCCAGTACTTC
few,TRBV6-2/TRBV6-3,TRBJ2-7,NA,CASSATLAEQYF,TGTGCCAGCAGTGCGACTCTCGCCGAGCAGTACTTC
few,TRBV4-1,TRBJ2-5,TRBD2,CASSQTPGLAVQETQYF,TGCGCCAGCAGCCAAACACCGGGACTAGCGGTCCAAGAGACCCAGTACTTC
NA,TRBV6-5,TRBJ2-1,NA,CASSYDSQGYNEQFF,TGTGCCAGCAGTTATGACAGTCAGGGCTACAATGAGCAGTTCTTC
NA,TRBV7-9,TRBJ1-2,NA,CASSRTRESSGNYGYTF,TGTGCCAGCAGTCGGACCCGCGAGTCGAGTGGGAACTATGGCTACACCTTC
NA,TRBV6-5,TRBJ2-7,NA,CASSYSIFSSGGEQYF,TGTGCCAGCAGTTACTCGATTTTTTCGTCCGGGGGCGAGCAGTACTTC
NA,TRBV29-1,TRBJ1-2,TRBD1,CSVSGQGAGYTF,TGCAGCGTTTCGGGACAGGGGGCTGGCTACACCTTC
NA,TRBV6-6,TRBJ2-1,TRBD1,CASSPSDRVSYNEQFF,TGTGCCAGCAGCCCATCGGACAGGGTCTCCTACAATGAGCAGTTCTTC
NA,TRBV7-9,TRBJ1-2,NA,CASSLEGPWYGYTF,TGTGCCAGCAGCTTAGAGGGCCCGTGGTATGGCTACACCTTC
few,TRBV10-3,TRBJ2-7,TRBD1,CAIMGDRTYEQYF,TGTGCCATCATGGGGGACAGAACCTACGAGCAGTACTTC
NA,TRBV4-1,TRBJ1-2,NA,CASSQVLAGHYGYTF,TGCGCCAGCAGCCAAGTACTGGCAGGGCACTATGGCTACACCTTC
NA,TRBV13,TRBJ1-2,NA,CASSPRGPAGYTF,TGTGCCAGCAGCCCACGGGGCCCCGCTGGCTACACCTTC
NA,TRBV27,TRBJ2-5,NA,CASSRGTGPRGETQYF,TGTGCCAGCAGCCGCGGTACAGGGCCCCGGGGGGAGACCCAGTACTTC
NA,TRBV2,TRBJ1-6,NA,CASSPDKSPLHF,TGTGCCAGCAGTCCGGACAAATCACCCCTCCACTTT
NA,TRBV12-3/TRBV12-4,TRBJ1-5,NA,CASTFIPEPQHF,TGTGCCAGCACCTTCATCCCTGAGCCCCAGCATTTT
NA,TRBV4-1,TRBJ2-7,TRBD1,CASTPSEGAGEQYF,TGCGCCAGCACCCCCTCTGAGGGGGCGGGCGAGCAGTACTTC
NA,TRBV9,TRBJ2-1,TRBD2,CASSVVGSGGHNEQFF,TGTGCCAGCAGCGTAGTTGGTAGCGGGGGACACAATGAGCAGTTCTTC
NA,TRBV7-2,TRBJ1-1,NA,CASSPPVGNTGAFF,TGTGCCAGCAGTCCTCCGGTCGGAAACACTGGAGCTTTCTTT
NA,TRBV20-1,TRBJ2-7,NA,CSARENPYEQYF,TGCAGTGCTAGGGAAAACCCCTACGAGCAGTACTTC
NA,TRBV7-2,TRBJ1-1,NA,CASSLSGFLMNTEAFF,TGTGCCAGCAGCTTATCAGGCTTCCTTATGAACACTGAAGCTTTCTTT
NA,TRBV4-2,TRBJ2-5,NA,CASSQDQAKETQYF,TGTGCCAGCAGCCAAGACCAGGCCAAAGAGACCCAGTACTTC
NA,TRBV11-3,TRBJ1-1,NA,CASSRAGRNTEAFF,TGTGCCAGCAGCCGAGCAGGGAGGAACACTGAAGCTTTCTTT
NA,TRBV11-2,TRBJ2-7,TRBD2,CASSLNKGTSGFYEQYF,TGTGCCAGCAGCCTCAATAAAGGGACTAGCGGCTTCTACGAGCAGTACTTC
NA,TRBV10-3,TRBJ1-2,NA,CAIRESGGTSGYTF,TGTGCCATCAGGGAGTCTGGAGGGACAAGTGGCTACACCTTC
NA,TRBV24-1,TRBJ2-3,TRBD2,CATAGNTDTQYF,TGTGCCACAGCGGGGAACACAGATACGCAGTATTTT
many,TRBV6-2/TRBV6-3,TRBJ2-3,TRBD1,CASTQERGPGTDTQYF,TGTGCCAGCACCCAGGAGAGGGGGCCCGGCACAGATACGCAGTATTTT
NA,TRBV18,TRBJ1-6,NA,CASSPVQVPNSPLHF,TGTGCCAGCTCACCCGTACAGGTGCCTAATTCACCCCTCCACTTT
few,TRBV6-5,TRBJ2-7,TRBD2,CASSYSASGVYEQYF,TGTGCCAGCAGTTACTCCGCTAGCGGGGTCTACGAGCAGTACTTC
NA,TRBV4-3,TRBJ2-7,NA,CASSQDSGDEQYF,TGCGCCAGCAGCCAAGATTCGGGGGACGAGCAGTACTTC
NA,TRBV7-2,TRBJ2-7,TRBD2,CASRGTSIPFEQYF,TGTGCCAGCAGGGGGACTAGTATTCCCTTCGAGCAGTACTTC
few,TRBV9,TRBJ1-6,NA,CASSVDGKYNSPLHF,TGTGCCAGCAGCGTAGACGGGAAGTATAATTCACCCCTCCACTTT
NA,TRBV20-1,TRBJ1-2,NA,CSASIMGRDNGYTF,TGCAGTGCTAGTATTATGGGGAGGGATAATGGCTACACCTTC
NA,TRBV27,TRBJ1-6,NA,CANSPTVYSYNSPLHF,TGTGCCAACAGTCCGACAGTATACTCCTATAATTCACCCCTCCACTTT
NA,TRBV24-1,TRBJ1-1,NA,CATSDLPTRGYRTEAFF,TGTGCCACCAGTGATTTGCCGACTAGAGGGTACCGCACTGAAGCTTTCTTT
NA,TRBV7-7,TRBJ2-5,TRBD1,CASSLDPGGQETQYF,TGTGCTAGCAGCTTAGACCCAGGGGGCCAAGAGACCCAGTACTTC
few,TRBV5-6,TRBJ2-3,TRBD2,CASSLNGLASTDTQYF,TGTGCCAGCAGCTTGAACGGACTAGCTAGCACAGATACGCAGTATTTT
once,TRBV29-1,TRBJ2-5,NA,CSGWAKQGTQYF,TGCAGCGGTTGGGCCAAGCAGGGGACCCAGTACTTC
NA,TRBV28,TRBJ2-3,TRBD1,CASSWVGGAEDTQYF,TGTGCCAGCAGTTGGGTAGGGGGCGCGGAAGATACGCAGTATTTT
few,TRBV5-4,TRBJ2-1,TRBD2,CASKNSGGRVTYNEQFF,TGTGCCAGCAAGAATAGCGGGGGGCGCGTCACCTACAATGAGCAGTTCTTC
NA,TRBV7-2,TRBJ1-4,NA,CASSRSASTNEKLFF,TGTGCCAGCAGCCGCTCGGCTTCCACTAATGAAAAACTGTTTTTT
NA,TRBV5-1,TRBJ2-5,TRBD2,CASSFGASGVQETQYF,TGCGCCAGCAGCTTCGGGGCTAGCGGGGTCCAAGAGACCCAGTACTTC
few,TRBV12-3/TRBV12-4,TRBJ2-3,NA,CASSPAQSTDTQYF,TGTGCCAGCAGCCCAGCACAGAGCACAGATACGCAGTATTTT
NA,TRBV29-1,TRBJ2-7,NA,CSVQGSYNEQYF,TGCAGCGTTCAGGGATCCTACAATGAGCAGTACTTC
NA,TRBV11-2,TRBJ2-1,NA,CASSSRGGTSFNEQFF,TGTGCCAGCAGCTCTAGGGGGGGGACTTCCTTCAATGAGCAGTTCTTC
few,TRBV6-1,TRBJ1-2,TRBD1,CASRAGTDYGYTF,TGTGCCAGCAGGGCCGGGACAGACTATGGCTACACCTTC
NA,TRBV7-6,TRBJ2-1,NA,CASSLDGGIERFF,TGTGCCAGCAGCTTAGATGGCGGAATTGAGCGGTTCTTC
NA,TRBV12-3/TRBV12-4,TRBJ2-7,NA,CASASGQALWEQYF,TGTGCCAGCGCCTCGGGACAAGCCCTATGGGAGCAGTACTTC